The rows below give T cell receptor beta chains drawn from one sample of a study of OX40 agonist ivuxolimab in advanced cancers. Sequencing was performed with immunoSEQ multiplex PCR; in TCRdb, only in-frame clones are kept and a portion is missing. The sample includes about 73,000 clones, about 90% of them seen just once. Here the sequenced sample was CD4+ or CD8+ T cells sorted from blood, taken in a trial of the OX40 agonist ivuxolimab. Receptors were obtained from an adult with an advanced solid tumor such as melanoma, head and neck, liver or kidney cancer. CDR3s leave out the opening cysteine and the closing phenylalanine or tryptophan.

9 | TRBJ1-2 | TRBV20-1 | SALRDYGYT
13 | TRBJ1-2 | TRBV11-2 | ASSFSSGQGVGYT
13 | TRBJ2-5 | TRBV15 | ATSRPSKGRETQY
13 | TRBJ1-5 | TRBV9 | ASSVGGTSNQPQH
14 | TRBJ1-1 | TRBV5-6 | ASTKFKVRAGTEAF
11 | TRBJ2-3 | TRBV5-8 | ASSPSGLDTQY
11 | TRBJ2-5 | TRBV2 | ASIATSGVPDY
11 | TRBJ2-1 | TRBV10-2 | ASTRMATNEQF
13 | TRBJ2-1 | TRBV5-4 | ASSRDGSSYNEQF
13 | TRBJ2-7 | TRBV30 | AWSWDGGPANEQY
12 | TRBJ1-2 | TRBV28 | ASSLITRGNGYT
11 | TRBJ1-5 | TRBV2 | ASLSGVGQPQH
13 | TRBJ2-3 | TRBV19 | ASSTGLLGTDTQY
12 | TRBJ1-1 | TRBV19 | ASRPGAGDTEAF
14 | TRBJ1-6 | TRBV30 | AWSVGTGSGNSPLH
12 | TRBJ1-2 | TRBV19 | ASSPAGRIYGYT
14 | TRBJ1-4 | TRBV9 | ASSVGREATNEKLF
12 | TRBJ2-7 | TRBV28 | ASKTQGPHGEQY
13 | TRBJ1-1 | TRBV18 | ASSPEAGGRTEAF
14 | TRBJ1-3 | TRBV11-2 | ASSPQGGSLGNTIY
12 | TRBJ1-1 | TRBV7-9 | ASSVGQPNTEAF
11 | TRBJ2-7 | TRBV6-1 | ASRRSGVGEQY
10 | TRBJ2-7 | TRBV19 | ASRGWSYEQY
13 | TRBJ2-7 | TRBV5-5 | ASSLLGPLGHEQY
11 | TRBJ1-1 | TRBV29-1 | SVSDRSWTEAF
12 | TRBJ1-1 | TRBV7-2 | ASSSRTGNTEAF
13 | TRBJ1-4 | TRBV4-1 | ASSQEGVFNEKLF
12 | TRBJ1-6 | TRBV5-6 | ASSPDTGNSPLH
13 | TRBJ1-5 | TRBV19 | ASSDYRVSNQPQH
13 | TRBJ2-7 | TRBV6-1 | ASSEVRGSVYEQY
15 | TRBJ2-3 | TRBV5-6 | ASSLAWGRRGTDTQY
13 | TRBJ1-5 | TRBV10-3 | ASQDSGGLHQPQH
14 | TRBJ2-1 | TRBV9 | ASSVLPGLTYNEQF
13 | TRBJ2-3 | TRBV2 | ASRGLAGGTDTQY
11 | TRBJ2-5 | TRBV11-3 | ASSSGTEETQY